This section outlines one T cell receptor beta chain sequence together with its context. A single record per CDR3 protein comes from TCRdb applying MiXCR to the 5' RACE reads. The table records around 300,000 distinct CDR3 sequences, roughly 13% of them present only once. This sample was included in a study of T-cell memory formation after mild COVID-19. CDR3 length: 13 residues. Trimming cost V 6 bases and J 3 bases, with 12 bases left between them. Germline V gene data show CDR1 as MNHNY and CDR2 as SVGAGI (reference sequence). The TCR sequence derives from a man in his late teens or twenties who had mild COVID-19 (a few samples of this study predate the infection). Cell type and time point are not known. The sample consisted of PBMCs or a T cell subset sorted from them (not recorded which). This chain joins TRBV6-6 and TRBJ2-7; unclear D gene. CDR3 sequence: CASRIAADYEQYF. The CDR3 nucleotides read TGTGCCAGCAGAATAGCAGCAGACTACGAGCAGTACTTC.